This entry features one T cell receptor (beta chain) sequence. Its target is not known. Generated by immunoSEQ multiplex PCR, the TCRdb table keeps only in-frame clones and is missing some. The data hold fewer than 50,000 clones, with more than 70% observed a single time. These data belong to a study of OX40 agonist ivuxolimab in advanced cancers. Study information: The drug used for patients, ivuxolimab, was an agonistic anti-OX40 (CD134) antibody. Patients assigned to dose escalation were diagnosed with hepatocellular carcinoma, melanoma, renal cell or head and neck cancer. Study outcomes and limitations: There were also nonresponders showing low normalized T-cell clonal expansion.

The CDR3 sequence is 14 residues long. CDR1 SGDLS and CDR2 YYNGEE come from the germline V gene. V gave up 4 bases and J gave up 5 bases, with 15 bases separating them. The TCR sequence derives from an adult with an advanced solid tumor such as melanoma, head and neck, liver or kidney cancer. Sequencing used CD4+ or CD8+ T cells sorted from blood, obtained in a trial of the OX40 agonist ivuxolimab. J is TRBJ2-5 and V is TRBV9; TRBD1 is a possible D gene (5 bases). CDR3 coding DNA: TGTGCCAGCAGCCCTAGAAGGGGTGGGGAGACCCAGTACTTC. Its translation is CASSPRRGGETQYF. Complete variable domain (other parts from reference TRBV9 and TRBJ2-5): DSGVTQTPKHLITATGQRVTLRCSPRSGDLSVYWYQQSLDQGLQFLIQYYNGEERAKGNILERFSAQQFPDLHSELNLSSLELGDSALYFCASSPRRGGETQYFGPGTRLLVL.